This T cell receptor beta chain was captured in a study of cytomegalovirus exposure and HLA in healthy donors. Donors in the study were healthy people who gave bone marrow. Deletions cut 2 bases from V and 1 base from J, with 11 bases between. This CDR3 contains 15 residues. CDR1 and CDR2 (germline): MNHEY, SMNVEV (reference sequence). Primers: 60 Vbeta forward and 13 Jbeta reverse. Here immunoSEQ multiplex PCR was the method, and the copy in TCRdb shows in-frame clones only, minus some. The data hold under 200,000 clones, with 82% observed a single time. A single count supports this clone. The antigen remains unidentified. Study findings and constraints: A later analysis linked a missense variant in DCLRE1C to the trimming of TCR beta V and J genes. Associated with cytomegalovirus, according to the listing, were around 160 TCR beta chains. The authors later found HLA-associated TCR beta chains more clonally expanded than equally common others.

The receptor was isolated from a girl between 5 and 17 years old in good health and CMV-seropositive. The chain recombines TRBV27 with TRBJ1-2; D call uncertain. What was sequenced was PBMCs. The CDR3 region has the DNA TGTGCCAGCAGTTTAGTAGGAGGGTATAACTATGGCTACACCTTC. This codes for CASSLVGGYNYGYTF.